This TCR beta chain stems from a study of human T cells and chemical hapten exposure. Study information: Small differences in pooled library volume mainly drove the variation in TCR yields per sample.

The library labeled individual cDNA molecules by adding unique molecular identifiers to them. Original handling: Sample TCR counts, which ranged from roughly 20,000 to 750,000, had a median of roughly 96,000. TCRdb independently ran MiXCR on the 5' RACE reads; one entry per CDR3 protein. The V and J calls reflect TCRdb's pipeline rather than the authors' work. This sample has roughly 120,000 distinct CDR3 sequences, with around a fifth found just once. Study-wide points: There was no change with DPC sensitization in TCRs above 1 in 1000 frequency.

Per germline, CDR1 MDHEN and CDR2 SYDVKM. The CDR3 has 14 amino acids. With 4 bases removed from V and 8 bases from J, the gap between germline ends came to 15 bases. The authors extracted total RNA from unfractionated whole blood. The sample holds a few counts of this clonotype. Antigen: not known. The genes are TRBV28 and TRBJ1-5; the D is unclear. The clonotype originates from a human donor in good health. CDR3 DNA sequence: TGTGCCAGCAGTTATAGCCCCGGAGGGAAGCCCCAGCATTTT. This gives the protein CASSYSPGGKPQHF.